Listed below are T cell receptor beta chains from one sample, sequenced in a study of cytomegalovirus exposure and HLA in healthy donors. Method: immunoSEQ multiplex PCR; TCRdb's copy keeps in-frame clones and lacks some. The top ten hold more than 1.5% of the sample, which has over 85,000 clones, more than 75% seen once. The sequencing sample was made of PBMCs. These receptors all stem from a man between 35 and 55 years old in good health and CMV-seronegative. Each CDR3 is given with its conserved first and last residue. The D gene is left open where the match is weak. Clone size is given for some rows only: seen once, a few or many times, or a class if the clone is expanded.

CDR3nt	CDR3aa	len	d_gene	j_gene	abundance	v_gene
TGTGCCAGCAGCTTGGACAGGGACCCCGGGGAGCTGTTTTTT	CASSLDRDPGELFF	14	-	TRBJ2-2	few	TRBV5-4
TGTGCCAGCAGCAAAATAGCGGGGGGGCCCTCCGGGGAGCTGTTTTTT	CASSKIAGGPSGELFF	16	TRBD2	TRBJ2-2	-	TRBV7-9
TGTGCCAGCAGTCGCAGGGCAACGTCCACTGAAGCTTTCTTT	CASSRRATSTEAFF	14	-	TRBJ1-1	-	TRBV27
TGTGCCAGCAGCTTGCGGAGGGGAAATGAGCAGTTCTTC	CASSLRRGNEQFF	13	-	TRBJ2-1	few	TRBV5-6
TGCGCCAGCAGCTCGGGACAGGGCAACAATGAGCAGTTCTTC	CASSSGQGNNEQFF	14	TRBD1	TRBJ2-1	-	TRBV5-1
TGTGCCAGCAGCAGCGGGACAGGGGGAAATTCACCCCTCCACTTT	CASSSGTGGNSPLHF	15	TRBD1	TRBJ1-6	-	TRBV27
TGTGCCAGTAGTAGGAGACAGGGGGCCTCTGGAGAGACCCAGTACTTC	CASSRRQGASGETQYF	16	TRBD1	TRBJ2-5	-	TRBV19
TGCAGCGTTGAACCGGGACAGGGGGCTGAAGAGCAGTACTTC	CSVEPGQGAEEQYF	14	TRBD1	TRBJ2-7	-	TRBV29-1
TGTGCCAGCAGCTCAACAGGCTCTGGAAACACCATATATTTT	CASSSTGSGNTIYF	14	-	TRBJ1-3	-	TRBV7-9
TGTGCCAGCAGGACAGGGGAAGGGGCTGGCTACACCTTC	CASRTGEGAGYTF	13	TRBD1	TRBJ1-2	-	TRBV6-6
TGTGCCAGCAGTTTGCGGGCAGCGCCTAATTCACCCCTCCACTTT	CASSLRAAPNSPLHF	15	-	TRBJ1-6	-	TRBV27
TGTGCCAGCATTTCCAGGAAAGCGGGGGGGAGGGAGACCCAGTACTTC	CASISRKAGGRETQYF	16	TRBD2	TRBJ2-5	-	TRBV25-1
TGTGCCAGCATTGGGGGGTACTCTGAAGCTTTCTTT	CASIGGYSEAFF	12	-	TRBJ1-1	-	TRBV2
TGTGCCAGCAGGGATCTGAGACGGGAGGGGATGAACACTGAAGCTTTCTTT	CASRDLRREGMNTEAFF	17	-	TRBJ1-1	-	TRBV2
TGTGCCGGAGTAGCGGGTATTAGCACAGATACGCAGTATTTT	CAGVAGISTDTQYF	14	TRBD2	TRBJ2-3	-	TRBV28
TGTGCCAGCAGCGTTCCGGGGACAGGGAGATCACCCCTCCACTTT	CASSVPGTGRSPLHF	15	TRBD1	TRBJ1-6	once	TRBV5-6
TGTGCCAGCAGCGCACGGGGGGTAGACTATGGCTACACCTTC	CASSARGVDYGYTF	14	-	TRBJ1-2	-	TRBV7-9
TGCGCCAGCAGCTCCGGACAGCCCCCCGACGGCTACACCTTC	CASSSGQPPDGYTF	14	-	TRBJ1-2	-	TRBV5-1
TGCAGCGTAATACCGGGACAGGGGTACGAGCAGTACTTC	CSVIPGQGYEQYF	13	TRBD1	TRBJ2-7	-	TRBV29-1
TGCGCCAGCAGCTTAAAAGGGGCCCTTCCCAATGAGCAGTTCTTC	CASSLKGALPNEQFF	15	-	TRBJ2-1	-	TRBV5-1
TGTGCCAGCGGCTCACAGGGGAGCACTGAAGCTTTCTTT	CASGSQGSTEAFF	13	TRBD1	TRBJ1-1	-	TRBV2
TGCGCCAGCACCCGGGGCCAAGAGACCCAGTACTTC	CASTRGQETQYF	12	-	TRBJ2-5	once	TRBV5-1
TGTGCCAGCAGTTTACGAGGGATCAGCAATCAGCCCCAGCATTTT	CASSLRGISNQPQHF	15	-	TRBJ1-5	once	TRBV28
TGTGACGGGAAGGGGGTGGGCACAGATACGCAGTATTTT	CDGKGVGTDTQYF	13	-	TRBJ2-3	-	TRBV27
TGTGCCAGCACCAAGGTAGGCAGGTACAATGAGCAGTTCTTC	CASTKVGRYNEQFF	14	-	TRBJ2-1	few	TRBV6-5
TGTGCCAGCAGTTACGCTGACTTGAACACTGAAGCTTTCTTT	CASSYADLNTEAFF	14	-	TRBJ1-1	-	TRBV6-5
TGTGCCAGCAGCCAGGGACAGGGAGGGCATCAGCCCCAGCATTTT	CASSQGQGGHQPQHF	15	TRBD1	TRBJ1-5	-	TRBV13
TGCGCCAGCAGCCATCCCGGGACAGGGGTAGAGACCCAGTACTTC	CASSHPGTGVETQYF	15	TRBD1	TRBJ2-5	-	TRBV5-1
TGCGCCAGCAGCCAAGATCCCCAGGGGTCCCAGCCCCAGCATTTT	CASSQDPQGSQPQHF	15	-	TRBJ1-5	-	TRBV4-3
TGTGCCAGCACCGACGGGGGAGGGATCACTCAGCCCCAGCATTTT	CASTDGGGITQPQHF	15	-	TRBJ1-5	-	TRBV7-9
TGTGCCAGCAGCCTAGACGGGTATGGCAATCAGCCCCAGCATTTT	CASSLDGYGNQPQHF	15	-	TRBJ1-5	-	TRBV7-2
TGTGCCAGCAGTGTCTGGGACAGGGGGAATCAGCCCCAGCATTTT	CASSVWDRGNQPQHF	15	TRBD1	TRBJ1-5	-	TRBV6-1
TGTGCCAGCAGTTACTCACGGGACAGGGGTCAGCCCCAGCATTTT	CASSYSRDRGQPQHF	15	TRBD1	TRBJ1-5	once	TRBV6-6
TGTGCCAGCAGGCAGTACAATGAGCAGTTCTTC	CASRQYNEQFF	11	-	TRBJ2-1	-	TRBV2
TGTGCCAGCAGTGAAGAGGTGGGCCTGAGCTATGGCTACACCTTC	CASSEEVGLSYGYTF	15	-	TRBJ1-2	-	TRBV6-1
TGTGCCAGCAGTCCCCCCGACACGGGAACCCTCCACTTT	CASSPPDTGTLHF	13	-	TRBJ1-6	-	TRBV28
TGTGCCAGCAGTCAAGGGAGCAATGAGCAGTTCTTC	CASSQGSNEQFF	12	-	TRBJ2-1	-	TRBV28
TGCGCCAGCAGCCCCCTCCGGGGTGGCAATGAGCAGTTCTTC	CASSPLRGGNEQFF	14	-	TRBJ2-1	-	TRBV5-1
TGCAGCGTTAAAACAGGGATGAACACTGAAGCTTTCTTT	CSVKTGMNTEAFF	13	-	TRBJ1-1	-	TRBV29-1
TGTGCCAGCAGTCCTACAGGGGCTGGAAACACCATATATTTT	CASSPTGAGNTIYF	14	TRBD1	TRBJ1-3	-	TRBV28
TGTGCCAGCAGCCATGGACTACAAGAGACCCAGTACTTC	CASSHGLQETQYF	13	-	TRBJ2-5	-	TRBV6-5
TGTGCCAGCAGCTTATTGCGGGGGGCCCCTGAAGCTTTCTTT	CASSLLRGAPEAFF	14	-	TRBJ1-1	-	TRBV7-3
TGTGCCAGCAGCCGCCTAGGGACAGGGGCAAATTCACCCCTCCACTTT	CASSRLGTGANSPLHF	16	TRBD1	TRBJ1-6	-	TRBV14
TGTGCCAGCAGCTTATTTCAGGGGCCCACAGATACGCAGTATTTT	CASSLFQGPTDTQYF	15	-	TRBJ2-3	-	TRBV13
TGTGCCAGTGGACAGGGGGGAGCTGGAAACACCATATATTTT	CASGQGGAGNTIYF	14	TRBD1	TRBJ1-3	-	TRBV7-2
TGTGCCAGCAGTGTTGAAAGGCGGAGCCCCGGAAACACCATATATTTT	CASSVERRSPGNTIYF	16	-	TRBJ1-3	-	TRBV6-1
TGTGCCAGCAGTCGGACAGGGATGAACACCGGGGAGCTGTTTTTT	CASSRTGMNTGELFF	15	TRBD1	TRBJ2-2	-	TRBV7-2
TGTGCCAGCCAACGACCAGGAAATTCACCCCTCCACTTT	CASQRPGNSPLHF	13	-	TRBJ1-6	-	TRBV5-8
TGTGCCAGCAGCCCCACTAGCGGGGTTTACAATGAGCAGTTCTTC	CASSPTSGVYNEQFF	15	TRBD2	TRBJ2-1	-	TRBV5-4
TGTGCCAGCACTTACCGGGACAGGGGTAACTATGGCTACACCTTC	CASTYRDRGNYGYTF	15	TRBD1	TRBJ1-2	-	TRBV6-5
TGCGCCAGCAGCCTACAGGCGGGGAGCAATCAGCCCCAGCATTTT	CASSLQAGSNQPQHF	15	-	TRBJ1-5	-	TRBV5-1